Shown below are 28 T cell receptor beta chains from a single sample sequenced in a study of Ad26.COV2.S vaccination and SARS-CoV-2 variants. Clones were sequenced by immunoSEQ multiplex PCR, and TCRdb holds only the in-frame ones, with some missing. Of 300,000 to 350,000 clones listed, roughly 90% are singletons. Regarding treatment: roughly 19 received Ad26.COV2.S at low or high dose, single or two shots; a few received placebo; per-sample allocation not given. Sampling happened 63 days after the first vaccine or placebo injection. The sample was peripheral blood, taken in a trial of Ad26.COV2.S vaccine versus placebo. The receptors come from a person between 18 and 59 years old who received the Ad26.COV2.S COVID-19 vaccine or a placebo.

This chain connects TRBV30 to TRBJ1-1; a possible D gene is TRBD1 (6 bases). V gave up 4 bases and J gave up 6 bases, with 24 bases separating them. The CDR3 is made up of 16 amino acids. Germline V CDR1 and CDR2: GTSNPN, SVGIG (reference sequence). The CDR3 region is CAWNPGTGGRLPEAFF. In nucleotides, the CDR3 is TGTGCCTGGAATCCGGGGACCGGGGGGCGTTTGCCTGAAGCTTTCTTT.

The chain is built from TRBV27 and TRBJ1-4; no reliable D call. In germline, CDR1 is MNHEY, CDR2 SMNVEV (reference sequence). CDR3 length equals 15 residues. Trimming removed 4 bases at V and 4 bases at J, with 13 bases between. Written as DNA, the CDR3 is TGTGCCAGCAGTTACAAACTATTAATTAATGAAAAACTGTTTTTT. It translates to CASSYKLLINEKLFF.

V usage is TRBV18 and J usage is TRBJ2-2; no definite D call. Germline V lookup: CDR1 KGHSH, CDR2 LQKENI. CDR3 length: 13 amino acids. With 0 bases removed from V and 7 bases from J, the gap between germline ends came to 6 bases. The CDR3 nucleotides are TGTGCCAGCTCACCACCTTCGATCGGGGAGCTGTTTTTT. This encodes CASSPPSIGELFF.

The J gene is TRBJ2-3, the V gene TRBV9; D gene ambiguous. The CDR3 sequence is 15 residues long. Germline V gene sequence: CDR1 SGDLS, CDR2 YYNGEE. V was clipped by 3 bases and J by 0 bases, with 11 bases between them. The CDR3 sequence is CASSGGWFSTDTQYF. The CDR3 nucleotides are TGTGCCAGCAGCGGAGGATGGTTTAGCACAGATACGCAGTATTTT.

This rearrangement joins TRBV18 to TRBJ1-1; no reliable D call. The V end lost 3 bases, the J end lost 3 bases, and 8 bases lay between the germline ends. Germline lookup yields CDR1 KGHSH and CDR2 LQKENI. The CDR3 contains 13 residues. The CDR3 protein is CASSPVRDTEAFF. The CDR3, as DNA: TGTGCCAGCTCACCTGTTAGGGACACTGAAGCTTTCTTT.

The V gene is TRBV4-3, the J gene TRBJ2-7; D is perhaps TRBD2 (6 bases). V lost 4 bases, J lost 3 bases, and 10 bases lay in between. Germline V CDR1 and CDR2: LGHNA, YSLEER. CDR3 length: 13 residues. CDR3 region: CASSPGGDYEQYF. In DNA, the CDR3 is TGCGCCAGCAGCCCCGGGGGTGACTACGAGCAGTACTTC.

The J gene is TRBJ1-3, the V gene TRBV25-1; D ambiguous. Germline-derived CDR1 and CDR2 are MGHDK and SYGVNS. The V and J ends lost 1 base and 3 bases respectively, with 16 bases between them. CDR3 length: 17 residues. The CDR3 loop is CASSEFLLREDGNTIYF. CDR3 in DNA: TGTGCCAGCAGTGAATTTCTCCTTCGGGAAGATGGAAACACCATATATTTT.

V gene TRBV11-3 combines with J gene TRBJ2-3; D is possibly TRBD2 (5 bases). Germline CDR1 SGHNT, CDR2 YENEEA. V was cut by 1 base and J by 8 bases, with 7 bases left in between. The CDR3 is 12 amino acids. The DNA of the CDR3 is TGTGCCAGCAGCTTAGGTAGCGCTACGCAGTATTTT. Translating gives CASSLGSATQYF.

The gene calls are TRBV21-1 and TRBJ1-1. TRBV21-1 is noted as a pseudogene. The CDR3 has 15 amino acids. In nucleotides, the CDR3 is TGTGCCAGCAGCAAAGCGATTACGGGAGGCACTGAAGCTTTCTTT. Encoded protein: CASSKAITGGTEAFF.

V usage is TRBV7-2 and J usage is TRBJ2-2; TRBD1 might be the D (5 bases). CDR1 is SGHTA and CDR2 is FQGNSA in the germline V gene. This CDR3 region has 14 residues. Trimming left V 8 bases short and J 5 bases short, with 15 bases between. The CDR3 coding sequence is TGTGCCAGCGCCTTCATAGACAGTACCGGGGAGCTGTTTTTT. Translating it yields CASAFIDSTGELFF.

The chain links TRBV7-9 to TRBJ2-6; the D is unclear. Germline V gene sequence: CDR1 SEHNR, CDR2 FQNEAQ (reference sequence). The ends were cut back, 2 bases at V and 3 bases at J, with 5 bases in the middle. The CDR3 totals 14 residues. CDR3 amino acids: CASSLRHGANVLTF. CDR3 coding DNA: TGTGCCAGCAGCTTAAGACATGGGGCCAACGTCCTGACTTTC.

The chain has TRBV4-3 and TRBJ1-2; TRBD1 aligns across 7 bases. J was trimmed by 2 bases and V by 4 bases; bases with no gene match: 7. Germline CDR1 is LGHNA and CDR2 is YSLEER. The CDR3 has 15 amino acids. CDR3 DNA sequence: TGCGCCAGCAGCCGCTCGGGCAGGGGGAACTATGGCTACACCTTC. Amino acid sequence: CASSRSGRGNYGYTF.

This chain uses TRBV4-3 with TRBJ2-1, with TRBD2 matching 14 bases. The ends lost 5 bases at V and 6 bases at J; junction bases unmatched: 9. Germline V gene data show CDR1 as LGHNA and CDR2 as YSLEER. The CDR3 consists of 17 residues. The CDR3 sequence: CASSSREGLAGVNEQFF. The CDR3 DNA is TGCGCCAGCAGCTCCAGGGAGGGACTAGCGGGAGTCAATGAGCAGTTCTTC.

The chain is built from TRBV28 and TRBJ2-3; the D is unclear. CDR1 and CDR2 (germline): MDHEN, SYDVKM. Trimming removed 2 bases from V and 2 bases from J, with 5 bases in between. The CDR3 has 13 amino acids. The CDR3, as DNA: TGTGCCAGCAGTTTAGAGGTCACAGATACGCAGTATTTT. Protein product: CASSLEVTDTQYF.

This sequence joins TRBV19 and TRBJ1-1; D is possibly TRBD1 (6 bases). Germline V CDR1 and CDR2: LNHDA, SQIVND (reference sequence). V lost 7 bases to trimming and J lost 2 bases, with 17 bases between them. This CDR3 has 15 residues. CDR3 DNA: TGTGCCAGTATTGACCCCGGGGGCCGAAACACTGAAGCTTTCTTT. It codes for CASIDPGGRNTEAFF.

The rearrangement uses TRBV6-5 and TRBJ2-7, with unresolved D. Trimming removed 0 bases at V and 2 bases at J, with 8 bases between. Looked up from germline, CDR1 is MNHEY and CDR2 is SVGAGI. The CDR3 length is 14 residues. This CDR3 is CASSYSKHTYEQYF. The CDR3 DNA is TGTGCCAGCAGTTACTCGAAACACACCTACGAGCAGTACTTC.

The chain carries TRBV5-1 and TRBJ2-3; D possibly corresponds to TRBD1 (5 bases). This CDR3 region has 14 residues. CDR1 and CDR2 from the germline V gene are SGHRS and YFSETQ. V shed 0 bases and J shed 5 bases, with 10 bases lying between them. The CDR3 reads CASSLAGNVDTQYF. In nucleotides, the CDR3 is TGCGCCAGCAGCTTGGCAGGGAATGTAGATACGCAGTATTTT.

The gene calls are TRBV4-3 and TRBJ2-2; D could derive from TRBD1 or TRBD2 (5 bases each). This CDR3 region has 15 residues. Trimming pared 4 bases from V and 1 base from J, leaving 10 bases between. Germline CDR1 reads LGHNA; CDR2 reads YSLEER. The CDR3 here is CASSLGTVNTGELFF. The CDR3 nucleotides read TGCGCCAGCAGCCTCGGGACGGTGAACACCGGGGAGCTGTTTTTT.

The chain combines TRBV4-1 with TRBJ2-1; D is possibly TRBD2 (5 bases). The V end lost 4 bases, the J end lost 1 base, and 11 bases lay between the germline ends. The CDR3 spans 15 residues. CDR1 and CDR2 from the germline V gene are MGHRA and YSYEKL. For the CDR3, the DNA is TGCGCCAGCAGCCTGCTCGGGGTGTCCTACAATGAGCAGTTCTTC. Protein sequence: CASSLLGVSYNEQFF.

The chain employs TRBV6-5 and TRBJ2-5; TRBD1 or TRBD2 may be the D gene (5 bases each). Trimming cost V 2 bases and J 0 bases, with 10 bases left between them. The CDR3 consists of 15 residues. Per the germline V gene, CDR1 is MNHEY and CDR2 is SVGAGI. This CDR3 is CASSYGWGNQETQYF. Here the CDR3 DNA reads TGTGCCAGCAGTTACGGTTGGGGGAACCAAGAGACCCAGTACTTC.

The V and J genes are TRBV19 and TRBJ1-6; 9 bases fit TRBD1. With V trimmed by 7 bases and J by 9 bases, 10 bases remained unmatched. This CDR3 is built from 15 residues. Germline V gives CDR1 LNHDA, CDR2 SQIVND (reference sequence). This CDR3 is CASTPRGQGGSPLHF. The CDR3 nucleotides are TGTGCCAGTACCCCCCGGGGACAGGGTGGTTCACCCCTCCACTTT.

The V gene is TRBV4-3, the J gene TRBJ2-5; perhaps TRBD2 as D (6 bases). From germline, CDR1 is LGHNA and CDR2 YSLEER. V lost 0 bases, J lost 2 bases, and 7 bases lay in between. The CDR3 has 14 amino acids. CDR3 sequence reads: CASSQEAGQETQYF. The CDR3 DNA reads TGCGCCAGCAGCCAAGAGGCGGGGCAAGAGACCCAGTACTTC.

The chain carries TRBV28 and TRBJ1-2; D may be TRBD1 (6 bases). Trimming removed 4 bases at V and 8 bases at J, with 17 bases between. Germline V gene sequence: CDR1 MDHEN, CDR2 SYDVKM. The CDR3 totals 14 residues. The CDR3 DNA sequence: TGTGCCAGCAGTTCCGTGACAGGACTAGGCGGCTACACCTTC. Encoded protein: CASSSVTGLGGYTF.

This clone was detected a few times. The chain is built from TRBV4-1 and TRBJ1-1; no clear D gene. Germline loops: CDR1 MGHRA, CDR2 YSYEKL. The germline V and J ends were trimmed by 0 bases and 5 bases, with 13 bases remaining between them. The CDR3 runs 15 residues. As DNA, the CDR3 is TGCGCCAGCAGCCAAGATTTGTGGCGCGGGACTGAAGCTTTCTTT. This gives the protein CASSQDLWRGTEAFF.

The chain recombines TRBV19 with TRBJ1-4, with 9 bases matching TRBD1. The CDR3 is 17 residues long. Germline CDR1 is LNHDA and CDR2 is SQIVND (reference sequence). The V gene end was trimmed by 1 base and the J gene end by 0 bases; junction bases not matched to a gene: 3. The chain's CDR3 is CASSIGDRGSTNEKLFF. DNA of the CDR3: TGTGCCAGTAGTATAGGTGACAGGGGGTCAACTAATGAAAAACTGTTTTTT.

The chain has TRBV9 and TRBJ2-1; D unclear. Trimming removed 4 bases from V and 10 bases from J, with 15 bases in between. This CDR3 has 13 amino acids. Per germline, CDR1 SGDLS and CDR2 YYNGEE. The CDR3, as DNA: TGTGCCAGCAGCCGACTCCCCGTAGGGGAGCAGTTCTTC. It is translated as CASSRLPVGEQFF.

This clone has more than one count but fewer than ten. The chain has TRBV27 and TRBJ1-4; 8 bases agree with TRBD1. The DNA matches TRBJ2-2 better at its end, which makes the J call doubtful. Germline V gene sequence: CDR1 MNHEY, CDR2 SMNVEV (reference sequence). The CDR3 covers 13 residues. CDR3 residues: CARDGTGSEELFF. The CDR3 DNA reads as TGTGCCAGGGATGGGACAGGTTCTGAGGAGCTGTTTTTT.

V usage is TRBV5-1 and J usage is TRBJ2-1; 7 bases match TRBD1. Trimming took 4 bases from V and 1 from J; bases not matched to a gene: 5. Germline-derived CDR1 and CDR2 are SGHRS and YFSETQ. The CDR3 consists of 15 residues. Here the CDR3 reads CASSTTGESYNEQFF. CDR3 bases: TGCGCCAGCAGCACAACAGGGGAGTCCTACAATGAGCAGTTCTTC.